These T cell receptor beta chains were read from a single sample in a study of shared T cell receptors in the human thymus. Here immunoSEQ multiplex PCR was the method, and the copy in TCRdb shows in-frame clones only, minus some. Among approximately 400,000 clones, just under 95% were seen once, and the ten largest hold 0.015% to 0.02%. The sequencing input was thymocytes. These TCRs come from a human donor. Both conserved end residues are part of each CDR3. A D gene is named only where the DNA matches it firmly. Clone size is stated in some rows and not others, as once, few, many or a class when expanded.

clone size: few
V gene: TRBV5-6
J gene: TRBJ2-7
D gene: NA
CDR3 protein: CASSLSGSLYEQYF
CDR3 DNA: TGTGCCAGCAGCTTGAGCGGGTCCCTCTACGAGCAGTACTTC

clone size: NA
V gene: TRBV6-5
J gene: TRBJ2-3
D gene: TRBD2
CDR3 protein: CASSPLAEVTDTQYF
CDR3 DNA: TGTGCCAGCAGTCCACTAGCGGAGGTCACAGATACGCAGTATTTT

clone size: NA
V gene: TRBV9
J gene: TRBJ2-5
D gene: NA
CDR3 protein: CASSVAPPETQYF
CDR3 DNA: TGTGCCAGCAGCGTAGCTCCCCCGGAGACCCAGTACTTC

clone size: NA
V gene: TRBV5-6
J gene: TRBJ1-2
D gene: TRBD1
CDR3 protein: CASSLTGGAGGYTF
CDR3 DNA: TGTGCCAGCAGCTTAACAGGGGGCGCAGGCGGCTACACCTTC

clone size: NA
V gene: TRBV9
J gene: TRBJ2-1
D gene: TRBD1
CDR3 protein: CASSERDRGGDEQFF
CDR3 DNA: TGTGCCAGCAGCGAGCGGGACAGGGGAGGCGATGAGCAGTTCTTC

clone size: NA
V gene: TRBV30
J gene: TRBJ1-2
D gene: NA
CDR3 protein: CAWSADSQKGANYGYTF
CDR3 DNA: TGTGCCTGGAGTGCGGACAGTCAAAAGGGAGCTAACTATGGCTACACCTTC

clone size: NA
V gene: TRBV27
J gene: TRBJ2-7
D gene: NA
CDR3 protein: CASSGAVGSSYEQYF
CDR3 DNA: TGTGCCAGCAGTGGGGCGGTGGGGAGCTCCTACGAGCAGTACTTC

clone size: NA
V gene: TRBV11-1
J gene: TRBJ2-2
D gene: NA
CDR3 protein: CASSLLRTSLPGELFF
CDR3 DNA: TGTGCCAGCAGCTTATTAAGAACTAGCCTTCCCGGGGAGCTGTTTTTT

clone size: NA
V gene: TRBV9
J gene: TRBJ1-3
D gene: NA
CDR3 protein: CASSGPPNSGLLFSGNTIYF
CDR3 DNA: TGTGCCAGCAGCGGACCCCCGAACAGCGGACTACTATTCTCTGGAAACACCATATATTTT

clone size: NA
V gene: TRBV28
J gene: TRBJ2-7
D gene: TRBD2
CDR3 protein: CAIKIRAGDRGSPPGLAGGYEQYF
CDR3 DNA: TGTGCCATCAAAATCAGAGCGGGGGACAGGGGATCCCCACCGGGACTAGCGGGAGGTTACGAGCAGTACTTC

clone size: once
V gene: TRBV18
J gene: TRBJ2-1
D gene: TRBD2
CDR3 protein: CASSPMGGTSYNEQFF
CDR3 DNA: TGTGCCAGCTCACCCATGGGGGGGACTTCTTACAATGAGCAGTTCTTC

clone size: NA
V gene: TRBV6-1
J gene: TRBJ1-2
D gene: TRBD1
CDR3 protein: CASSRQGDYGYTF
CDR3 DNA: TGTGCCAGCAGTAGACAGGGTGACTATGGCTACACCTTC

clone size: NA
V gene: TRBV19
J gene: TRBJ2-2
D gene: TRBD1
CDR3 protein: CASTKNPWDRARGTGELFF
CDR3 DNA: TGTGCCAGTACCAAGAACCCCTGGGACAGGGCCAGGGGCACCGGGGAGCTGTTTTTT

clone size: NA
V gene: TRBV19
J gene: TRBJ1-5
D gene: TRBD1
CDR3 protein: CASSGTDSNQPQHF
CDR3 DNA: TGTGCCAGTAGTGGGACAGATAGCAATCAGCCCCAGCATTTT

clone size: NA
V gene: TRBV28
J gene: TRBJ1-2
D gene: NA
CDR3 protein: CASSLSSNYGYTF
CDR3 DNA: TGTGCCAGCAGCCTGAGTTCTAACTATGGCTACACCTTC

clone size: once
V gene: TRBV25-1
J gene: TRBJ1-2
D gene: NA
CDR3 protein: CASTKWGDGYTF
CDR3 DNA: TGTGCCAGCACCAAATGGGGGGACGGCTACACCTTC

clone size: NA
V gene: TRBV7-9
J gene: TRBJ1-4
D gene: NA
CDR3 protein: CASSLGSQDNEKLFF
CDR3 DNA: TGTGCCAGCAGCTTAGGTAGTCAGGACAATGAAAAACTGTTTTTT

clone size: NA
V gene: TRBV6-1
J gene: TRBJ2-2
D gene: TRBD1
CDR3 protein: CASSLGQANTGELFF
CDR3 DNA: TGTGCCAGCAGCCTGGGACAGGCGAACACCGGGGAGCTGTTTTTT

clone size: NA
V gene: TRBV4-1
J gene: TRBJ2-7
D gene: TRBD2
CDR3 protein: CASRRTSGTYEQYF
CDR3 DNA: TGCGCCAGCAGGAGGACTAGCGGGACGTACGAGCAGTACTTC

clone size: NA
V gene: TRBV19
J gene: TRBJ2-3
D gene: NA
CDR3 protein: CASSPGSITDTQYF
CDR3 DNA: TGTGCCAGTAGCCCGGGATCTATCACAGATACGCAGTATTTT

clone size: NA
V gene: TRBV2
J gene: TRBJ2-7
D gene: NA
CDR3 protein: CASSRGAVYEQYF
CDR3 DNA: TGTGCCAGCAGCCGGGGGGCCGTCTACGAGCAGTACTTC

clone size: NA
V gene: TRBV27
J gene: TRBJ1-4
D gene: TRBD1
CDR3 protein: CASSPGQGVANEKLFF
CDR3 DNA: TGTGCCAGCAGCCCCGGACAGGGAGTAGCTAATGAAAAACTGTTTTTT

clone size: NA
V gene: TRBV28
J gene: TRBJ1-5
D gene: TRBD1
CDR3 protein: CASSWGQGAVGGPQHF
CDR3 DNA: TGTGCCAGCAGTTGGGGACAGGGGGCCGTAGGCGGGCCCCAGCATTTT

clone size: NA
V gene: TRBV28
J gene: TRBJ2-5
D gene: TRBD1
CDR3 protein: CASSHKGQPQETQYF
CDR3 DNA: TGTGCCAGCAGCCACAAGGGACAGCCTCAAGAGACCCAGTACTTC

clone size: NA
V gene: TRBV9
J gene: TRBJ1-1
D gene: NA
CDR3 protein: CASSPLTYRNRYSEAFF
CDR3 DNA: TGTGCCAGCAGCCCCCTCACTTACAGGAACCGATACTCTGAAGCTTTCTTT

clone size: NA
V gene: TRBV7-9
J gene: TRBJ1-2
D gene: NA
CDR3 protein: CASTQTVYGYTF
CDR3 DNA: TGTGCCAGCACCCAGACAGTCTACGGCTACACCTTC

clone size: NA
V gene: TRBV7-3
J gene: TRBJ2-3
D gene: NA
CDR3 protein: CASSLTFVDSTDTQYF
CDR3 DNA: TGTGCCAGCAGCTTAACATTCGTAGACAGCACAGATACGCAGTATTTT

clone size: NA
V gene: TRBV30
J gene: TRBJ1-5
D gene: NA
CDR3 protein: CAWAVSYSNQPQHF
CDR3 DNA: TGTGCCTGGGCAGTCAGTTATAGCAATCAGCCCCAGCATTTT

clone size: NA
V gene: TRBV7-9
J gene: TRBJ2-1
D gene: NA
CDR3 protein: CASSFNQLTYNEQFF
CDR3 DNA: TGTGCCAGCAGCTTTAACCAGCTAACCTACAATGAGCAGTTCTTC

clone size: NA
V gene: TRBV29-1
J gene: TRBJ2-5
D gene: NA
CDR3 protein: CSVERGSGTQYF
CDR3 DNA: TGCAGCGTTGAAAGGGGTAGCGGGACCCAGTACTTC

clone size: once
V gene: TRBV27
J gene: TRBJ2-5
D gene: TRBD2
CDR3 protein: CASSLGTSGRDRWTQYF
CDR3 DNA: TGTGCCAGCAGTTTAGGGACTAGCGGGAGGGATAGGTGGACCCAGTACTTC

clone size: NA
V gene: TRBV11-2
J gene: TRBJ2-5
D gene: NA
CDR3 protein: CASSLDRGPQYF
CDR3 DNA: TGTGCCAGCAGCTTAGATCGGGGGCCCCAGTACTTC

clone size: once
V gene: TRBV4-3
J gene: TRBJ2-1
D gene: NA
CDR3 protein: CASRGFNEQFF
CDR3 DNA: TGCGCCAGCAGGGGATTCAATGAGCAGTTCTTC

clone size: NA
V gene: TRBV29-1
J gene: TRBJ1-1
D gene: NA
CDR3 protein: CSVEDLSRERGTEAFF
CDR3 DNA: TGCAGCGTTGAAGATCTTAGTAGGGAACGAGGCACTGAAGCTTTCTTT

clone size: NA
V gene: TRBV30
J gene: TRBJ2-5
D gene: TRBD2
CDR3 protein: CAGSSGKETQYF
CDR3 DNA: TGTGCCGGTTCTAGCGGGAAAGAGACCCAGTACTTC

clone size: NA
V gene: TRBV30
J gene: TRBJ1-1
D gene: NA
CDR3 protein: CAWKQAAMNTEAFF
CDR3 DNA: TGTGCCTGGAAGCAGGCAGCTATGAACACTGAAGCTTTCTTT

clone size: NA
V gene: TRBV6-5
J gene: TRBJ2-7
D gene: NA
CDR3 protein: CASSYSDYFSYEQYF
CDR3 DNA: TGTGCCAGCAGTTACTCCGACTACTTCTCCTACGAGCAGTACTTC

clone size: NA
V gene: TRBV7-2
J gene: TRBJ2-4
D gene: NA
CDR3 protein: CASCILPPNPHKNIQYF
CDR3 DNA: TGTGCCAGCTGCATACTACCCCCTAATCCGCACAAAAACATTCAGTACTTC

clone size: NA
V gene: TRBV7-9
J gene: TRBJ2-2
D gene: NA
CDR3 protein: CASSLGSRTGELFF
CDR3 DNA: TGTGCCAGCAGCTTGGGTAGCAGGACCGGGGAGCTGTTTTTT

clone size: NA
V gene: TRBV5-5
J gene: TRBJ2-5
D gene: TRBD1
CDR3 protein: CASSLLPDRGQETQYF
CDR3 DNA: TGTGCCAGCAGCTTGCTACCGGACAGGGGCCAGGAGACCCAGTACTTC

clone size: once
V gene: TRBV5-1
J gene: TRBJ2-7
D gene: NA
CDR3 protein: CASSFTSVDRTTSYEQYF
CDR3 DNA: TGCGCCAGCAGCTTTACGTCGGTTGACAGGACAACATCCTACGAGCAGTACTTC

clone size: NA
V gene: TRBV11-3
J gene: TRBJ2-1
D gene: TRBD2
CDR3 protein: CASSFDHLAGVHNEQFF
CDR3 DNA: TGTGCCAGCAGCTTTGATCACCTAGCGGGAGTCCACAATGAGCAGTTCTTC

clone size: NA
V gene: TRBV5-1
J gene: TRBJ2-5
D gene: NA
CDR3 protein: CASSFHNGHRKGQETQYF
CDR3 DNA: TGCGCCAGCAGCTTCCACAACGGGCACAGAAAGGGACAAGAGACCCAGTACTTC

clone size: NA
V gene: TRBV30
J gene: TRBJ1-2
D gene: NA
CDR3 protein: CAWSPSPGHLYGYTF
CDR3 DNA: TGTGCCTGGAGTCCGTCCCCGGGACACCTCTATGGCTACACCTTC

clone size: NA
V gene: TRBV6-7
J gene: TRBJ1-2
D gene: NA
CDR3 protein: CASSNGWGDGYTF
CDR3 DNA: TGTGCCAGCAGCAACGGGTGGGGGGATGGCTACACCTTC

clone size: NA
V gene: TRBV6-1
J gene: TRBJ2-1
D gene: NA
CDR3 protein: CASSVVEAGTNNEQFF
CDR3 DNA: TGTGCCAGCAGTGTAGTCGAGGCGGGAACTAACAATGAGCAGTTCTTC